Given below is one TCR beta chain in context. What it binds is unknown. The data were taken from a study of post-analysis software for immune sequencing data. Findings and caveats of the study: There were a few TRBV segments more frequent in patients than controls, and TRBV5-6, TRBV5-1 and TRBV20-1 were among them.

Trimming shortened V by 3 bases and J by 10 bases, and 13 bases separated the two germline ends. Germline lookup yields CDR1 DFQATT and CDR2 SNEGSKA (reference sequence). This CDR3 spans 12 amino acids. Sequencing libraries made from TCR beta cDNA carried unique molecular identifiers. TCRdb re-called the PCR reads through MiXCR, storing one row per CDR3 protein. The sample includes around 700,000 distinct CDR3 sequences, over 45% of them seen just once. The source material was blood. The clonotype comes from a girl aged 2 to 10 with multiple sclerosis. This chain joins TRBV20-1 and TRBJ2-1; D remains ambiguous. This CDR3 is CSASRNEGEQFF. CDR3 nucleotides: TGCAGTGCTAGCCGTAATGAAGGGGAGCAGTTCTTC.